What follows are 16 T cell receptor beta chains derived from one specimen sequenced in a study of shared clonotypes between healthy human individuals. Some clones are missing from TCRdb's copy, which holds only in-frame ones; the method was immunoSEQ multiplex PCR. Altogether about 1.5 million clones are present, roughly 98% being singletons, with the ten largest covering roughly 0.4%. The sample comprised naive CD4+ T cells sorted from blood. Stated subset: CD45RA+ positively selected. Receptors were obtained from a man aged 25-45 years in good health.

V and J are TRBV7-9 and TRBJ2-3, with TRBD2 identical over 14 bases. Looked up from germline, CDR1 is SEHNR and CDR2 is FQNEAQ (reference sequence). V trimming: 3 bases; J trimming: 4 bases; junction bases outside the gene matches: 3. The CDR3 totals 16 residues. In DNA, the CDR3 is TGTGCCAGCAGCTTTGGGACTAGCGGGAGTGCAGATACGCAGTATTTT. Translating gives CASSFGTSGSADTQYF.

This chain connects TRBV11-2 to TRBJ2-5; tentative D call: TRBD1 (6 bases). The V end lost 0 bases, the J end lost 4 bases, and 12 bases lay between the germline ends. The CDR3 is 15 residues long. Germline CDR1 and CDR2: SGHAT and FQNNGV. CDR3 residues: CASSLDYGDIETQYF. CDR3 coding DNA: TGTGCCAGCAGCTTAGATTACGGGGACATAGAGACCCAGTACTTC.

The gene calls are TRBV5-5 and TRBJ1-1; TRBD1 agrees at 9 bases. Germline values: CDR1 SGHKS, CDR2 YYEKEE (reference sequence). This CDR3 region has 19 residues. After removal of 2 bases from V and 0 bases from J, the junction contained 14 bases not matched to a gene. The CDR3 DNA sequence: TGTGCCAGCAGCTTAGGCCATACGGGGACAGGGCCATTGAACACTGAAGCTTTCTTT. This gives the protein CASSLGHTGTGPLNTEAFF. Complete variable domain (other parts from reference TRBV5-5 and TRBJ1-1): DAGVTQSPTHLIKTRGQQVTLRCSPISGHKSVSWYQQVLGQGPQFIFQYYEKEERGRGNFPDRFSARQFPNYSSELNVNALLLGDSALYLCASSLGHTGTGPLNTEAFFGQGTRLTVV.

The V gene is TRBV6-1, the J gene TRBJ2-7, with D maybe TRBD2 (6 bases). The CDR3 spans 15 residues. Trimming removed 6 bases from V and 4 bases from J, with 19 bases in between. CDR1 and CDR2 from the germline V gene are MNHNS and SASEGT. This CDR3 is CASRLTEGVLYEQYF. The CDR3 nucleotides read TGTGCCAGCAGGCTCACGGAGGGAGTCCTTTACGAGCAGTACTTC.

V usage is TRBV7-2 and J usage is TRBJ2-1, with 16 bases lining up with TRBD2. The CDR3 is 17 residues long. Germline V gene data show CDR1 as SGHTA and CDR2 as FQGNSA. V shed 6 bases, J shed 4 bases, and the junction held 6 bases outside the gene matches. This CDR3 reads CASRLPGLAGGYNEQFF. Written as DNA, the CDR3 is TGTGCCAGCAGACTACCGGGACTAGCGGGAGGGTACAATGAGCAGTTCTTC. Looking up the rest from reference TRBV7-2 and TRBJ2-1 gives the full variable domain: GAGVSQSPSNKVTEKGKDVELRCDPISGHTALYWYRQSLGQGLEFLIYFQGNSAPDKSGLPSDRFSAERTGGSVSTLTIQRTQQEDSAVYLCASRLPGLAGGYNEQFFGPGTRLTVL.

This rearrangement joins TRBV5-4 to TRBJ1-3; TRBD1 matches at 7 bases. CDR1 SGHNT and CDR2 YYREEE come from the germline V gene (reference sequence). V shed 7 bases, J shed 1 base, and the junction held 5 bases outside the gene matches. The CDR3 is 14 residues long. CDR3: CASEARGSGNTIYF. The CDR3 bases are TGTGCCAGCGAAGCCAGGGGGTCTGGAAACACCATATATTTT.

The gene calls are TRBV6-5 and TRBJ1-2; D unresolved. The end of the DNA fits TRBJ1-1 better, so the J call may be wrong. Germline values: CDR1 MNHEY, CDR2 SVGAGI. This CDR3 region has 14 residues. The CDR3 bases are TGTGCCAGCAGTTACCAGCCGGGTGTCTATGAAGCTTTCTTT. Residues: CASSYQPGVYEAFF.

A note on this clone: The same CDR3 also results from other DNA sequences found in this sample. The CDR3 bases are TGTGCCAGTAGTATTGCGGGCGGGGAGCTGTTTTTT. This encodes CASSIAGGELFF. This sequence joins TRBV19 and TRBJ2-2, with D perhaps matching TRBD2 (5 bases). CDR3 length: 12 amino acids. Germline CDR1 and CDR2: LNHDA and SQIVND (reference sequence). Trimming removed 3 bases at V and 7 bases at J, with 6 bases between. The entire variable domain, with the rest obtained from reference TRBV19 and TRBJ2-2, is as follows: DGGITQSPKYLFRKEGQNVTLSCEQNLNHDAMYWYRQDPGQGLRLIYYSQIVNDFQKGDIAEGYSVSREKKESFPLTVTSAQKNPTAFYLCASSIAGGELFFGEGSRLTVL.

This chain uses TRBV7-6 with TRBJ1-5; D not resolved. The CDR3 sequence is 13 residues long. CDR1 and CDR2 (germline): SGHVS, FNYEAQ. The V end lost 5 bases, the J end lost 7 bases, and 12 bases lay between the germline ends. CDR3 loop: CASSRKGGQPQHF. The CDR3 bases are TGTGCCAGCAGCCGAAAGGGAGGGCAGCCCCAGCATTTT. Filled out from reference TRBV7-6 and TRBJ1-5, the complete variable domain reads GAGVSQSPRYKVTKRGQDVALRCDPISGHVSLYWYRQALGQGPEFLTYFNYEAQQDKSGLPNDRFSAERPEGSISTLTIQRTEQRDSAMYRCASSRKGGQPQHFGDGTRLSIL.

The CDR3, as DNA: TGTGCCAGCAGTTACTCGATTACAGATACGCAGTATTTT. Amino acid sequence: CASSYSITDTQYF. The chain uses TRBV6-6 and TRBJ2-3; D unresolved. Trimming removed 0 bases at V and 3 bases at J, with 4 bases between. Germline V gene sequence: CDR1 MNHNY, CDR2 SVGAGI (reference sequence). The CDR3 runs to 13 residues.

The CDR3 DNA reads as TGTGCCTGGAGTAAGCTCTACAATGAGCAGTTCTTC. Amino acids: CAWSKLYNEQFF. V and J are TRBV30 and TRBJ2-1; D unresolved. Germline values: CDR1 GTSNPN, CDR2 SVGIG (reference sequence). CDR3 length equals 12 residues. V gave up 2 bases and J gave up 3 bases, with 5 bases separating them.

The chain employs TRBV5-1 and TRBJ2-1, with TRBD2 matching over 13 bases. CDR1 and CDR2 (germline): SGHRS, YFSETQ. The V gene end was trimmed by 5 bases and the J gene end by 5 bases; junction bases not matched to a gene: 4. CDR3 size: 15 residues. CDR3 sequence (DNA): TGCGCCAGCAGACTGGGGACTAGCGGGAACAATGAGCAGTTCTTC. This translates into CASRLGTSGNNEQFF. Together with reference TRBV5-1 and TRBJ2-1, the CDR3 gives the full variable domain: KAGVTQTPRYLIKTRGQQVTLSCSPISGHRSVSWYQQTPGQGLQFLFEYFSETQRNKGNFPGRFSGRQFSNSRSEMNVSTLELGDSALYLCASRLGTSGNNEQFFGPGTRLTVL.

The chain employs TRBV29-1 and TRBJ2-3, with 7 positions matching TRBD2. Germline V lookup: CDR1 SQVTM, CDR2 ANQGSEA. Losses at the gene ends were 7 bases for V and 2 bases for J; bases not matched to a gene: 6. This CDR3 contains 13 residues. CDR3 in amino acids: CSGGGLYTDTQYF. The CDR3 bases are TGCAGCGGCGGGGGATTGTACACAGATACGCAGTATTTT.

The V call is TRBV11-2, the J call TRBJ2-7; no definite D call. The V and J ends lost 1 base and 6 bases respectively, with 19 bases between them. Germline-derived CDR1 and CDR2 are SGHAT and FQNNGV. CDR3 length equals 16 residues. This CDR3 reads CASSLVRPPLSLEQYF. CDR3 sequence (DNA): TGTGCCAGCAGCTTAGTTAGACCGCCTCTCTCTCTCGAGCAGTACTTC. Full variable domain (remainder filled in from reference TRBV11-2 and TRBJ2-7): EAGVAQSPRYKIIEKRQSVAFWCNPISGHATLYWYQQILGQGPKLLIQFQNNGVVDDSQLPKDRFSAERLKGVDSTLKIQPAKLEDSAVYLCASSLVRPPLSLEQYFGPGTRLTVT.

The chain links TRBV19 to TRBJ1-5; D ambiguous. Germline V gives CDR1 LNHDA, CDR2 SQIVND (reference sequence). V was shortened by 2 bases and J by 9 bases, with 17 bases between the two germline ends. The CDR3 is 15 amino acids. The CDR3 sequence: CASSIIGSPQLPQHF. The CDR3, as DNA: TGTGCCAGTAGTATAATAGGGTCCCCCCAGCTGCCCCAGCATTTT. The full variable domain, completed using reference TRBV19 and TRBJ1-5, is DGGITQSPKYLFRKEGQNVTLSCEQNLNHDAMYWYRQDPGQGLRLIYYSQIVNDFQKGDIAEGYSVSREKKESFPLTVTSAQKNPTAFYLCASSIIGSPQLPQHFGDGTRLSIL.

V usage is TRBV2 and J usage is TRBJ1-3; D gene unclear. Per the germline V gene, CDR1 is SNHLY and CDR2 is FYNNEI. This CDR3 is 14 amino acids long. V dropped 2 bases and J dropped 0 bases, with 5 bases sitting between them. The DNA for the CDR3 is TGTGCCAGCAGTGAATGGGACTCTGGAAACACCATATATTTT. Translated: CASSEWDSGNTIYF. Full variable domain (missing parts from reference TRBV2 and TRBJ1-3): EPEVTQTPSHQVTQMGQEVILRCVPISNHLYFYWYRQILGQKVEFLVSFYNNEISEKSEIFDDQFSVERPDGSNFTLKIRSTKLEDSAMYFCASSEWDSGNTIYFGEGSWLTVV.